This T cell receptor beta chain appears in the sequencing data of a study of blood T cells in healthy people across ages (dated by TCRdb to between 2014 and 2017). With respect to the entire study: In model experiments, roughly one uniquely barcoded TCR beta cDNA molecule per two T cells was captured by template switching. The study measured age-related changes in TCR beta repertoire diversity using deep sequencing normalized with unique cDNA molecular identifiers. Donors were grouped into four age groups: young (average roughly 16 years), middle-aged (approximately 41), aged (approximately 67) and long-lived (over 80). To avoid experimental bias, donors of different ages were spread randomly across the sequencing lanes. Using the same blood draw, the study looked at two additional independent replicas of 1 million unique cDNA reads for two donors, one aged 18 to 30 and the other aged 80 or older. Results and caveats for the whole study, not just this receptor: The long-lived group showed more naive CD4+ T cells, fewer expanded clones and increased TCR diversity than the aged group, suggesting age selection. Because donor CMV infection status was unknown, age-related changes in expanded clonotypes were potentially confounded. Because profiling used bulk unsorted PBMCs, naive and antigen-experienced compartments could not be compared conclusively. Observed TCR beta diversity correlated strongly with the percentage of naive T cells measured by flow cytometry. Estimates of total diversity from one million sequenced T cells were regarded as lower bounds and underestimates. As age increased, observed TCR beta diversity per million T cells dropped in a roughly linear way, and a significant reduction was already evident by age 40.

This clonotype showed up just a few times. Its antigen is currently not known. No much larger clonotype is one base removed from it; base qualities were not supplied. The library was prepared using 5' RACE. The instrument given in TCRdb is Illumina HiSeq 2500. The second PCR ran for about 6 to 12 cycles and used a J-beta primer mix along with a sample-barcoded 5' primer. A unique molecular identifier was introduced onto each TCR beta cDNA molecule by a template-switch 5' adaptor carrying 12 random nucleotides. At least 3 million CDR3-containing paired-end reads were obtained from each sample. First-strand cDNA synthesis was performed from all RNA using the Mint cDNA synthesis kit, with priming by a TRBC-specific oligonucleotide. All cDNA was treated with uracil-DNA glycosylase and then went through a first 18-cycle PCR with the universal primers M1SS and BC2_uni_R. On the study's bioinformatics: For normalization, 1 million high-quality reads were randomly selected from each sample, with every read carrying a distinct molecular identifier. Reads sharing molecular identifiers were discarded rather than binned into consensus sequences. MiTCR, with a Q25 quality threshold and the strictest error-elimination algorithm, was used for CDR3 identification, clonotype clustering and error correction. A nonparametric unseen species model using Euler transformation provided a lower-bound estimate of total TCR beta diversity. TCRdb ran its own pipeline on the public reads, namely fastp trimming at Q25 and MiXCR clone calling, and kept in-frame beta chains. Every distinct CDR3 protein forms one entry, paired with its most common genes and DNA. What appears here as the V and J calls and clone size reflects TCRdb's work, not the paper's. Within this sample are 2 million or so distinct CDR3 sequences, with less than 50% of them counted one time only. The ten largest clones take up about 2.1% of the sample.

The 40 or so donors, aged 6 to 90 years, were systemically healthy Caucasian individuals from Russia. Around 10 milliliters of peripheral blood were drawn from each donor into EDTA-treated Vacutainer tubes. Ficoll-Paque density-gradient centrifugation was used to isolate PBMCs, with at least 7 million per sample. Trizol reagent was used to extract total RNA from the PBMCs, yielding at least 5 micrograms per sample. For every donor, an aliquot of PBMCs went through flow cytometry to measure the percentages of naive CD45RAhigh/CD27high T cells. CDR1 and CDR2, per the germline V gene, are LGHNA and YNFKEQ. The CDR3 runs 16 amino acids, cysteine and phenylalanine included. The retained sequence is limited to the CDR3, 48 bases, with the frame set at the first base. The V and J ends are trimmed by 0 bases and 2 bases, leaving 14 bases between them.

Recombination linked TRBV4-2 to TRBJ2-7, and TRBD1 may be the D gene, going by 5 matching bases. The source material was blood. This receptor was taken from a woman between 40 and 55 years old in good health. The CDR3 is CASSQEGQGFPYEQYF. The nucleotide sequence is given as TGTGCCAGCAGCCAAGAGGGGCAGGGATTCCCCTACGAGCAGTACTTC.